This T cell receptor (beta chain) came from a study of blood T cell repertoires in COVID-19. Background on the study: From the United States, Italy and Spain came samples of acute and convalescent COVID-19. From T cells, B-cell-depleted T cells, or PBMCs came the material, which was cDNA or gDNA.

Source study methods: Using reference gene primer amplification, nucleated cell counts were estimated. Clones were read by immunoSEQ multiplex PCR, and TCRdb kept only the in-frame ones, dropping some. That table furnishes V, J and clone size, whereas the DNA furnished D and trimming. Of about 170,000 clones listed, about four fifths were seen once; the top ten hold approximately 10%. The CDR3 sequence is 16 residues long. Unmatched junction bases numbered 10, after V lost 3 bases and J lost 10 bases. The germline CDR1 and CDR2 sequences are SGDLS and YYNGEE. Material: peripheral blood. The sequence was collected from a man between 65 and 79 years old with active or convalescent COVID-19. The chain links TRBV9 to TRBJ1-6; 10 bases agree with TRBD1. The CDR3 here is CASSARSGQGESPLHF. For the CDR3, the DNA is TGTGCCAGCAGCGCACGTAGCGGACAGGGGGAGTCACCCCTCCACTTT.